This T cell receptor beta chain stems from a study of blood T cell repertoires in COVID-19. Germline CDR1 is SEHNR and CDR2 is FQNEAQ (reference sequence). CDR3 size: 16 residues. V trimming: 6 bases; J trimming: 2 bases; junction bases outside the gene matches: 12. The repertoire was sequenced with immunoSEQ multiplex PCR; TCRdb's copy has only in-frame clones and lacks some. The sample consists of roughly 380,000 clones, approximately 91% of them appearing once. The sample was PBMCs or T cells enriched from blood (not recorded which). The sequence derives from a woman aged 30 to 39 who had been exposed to COVID-19. J is TRBJ1-1 and V is TRBV7-9; 7 bases match TRBD1. CDR3 in amino acids: CASRPQPTGINTEAFF. The CDR3 DNA is TGTGCCAGCAGACCCCAACCGACAGGGATCAACACTGAAGCTTTCTTT. The full variable domain, completed using reference TRBV7-9 and TRBJ1-1, is DTGVSQNPRHKITKRGQNVTFRCDPISEHNRLYWYRQTLGQGPEFLTYFQNEAQLEKSRLLSDRFSAERPKGSFSTLEIQRTEQGDSAMYLCASRPQPTGINTEAFFGQGTRLTVV.